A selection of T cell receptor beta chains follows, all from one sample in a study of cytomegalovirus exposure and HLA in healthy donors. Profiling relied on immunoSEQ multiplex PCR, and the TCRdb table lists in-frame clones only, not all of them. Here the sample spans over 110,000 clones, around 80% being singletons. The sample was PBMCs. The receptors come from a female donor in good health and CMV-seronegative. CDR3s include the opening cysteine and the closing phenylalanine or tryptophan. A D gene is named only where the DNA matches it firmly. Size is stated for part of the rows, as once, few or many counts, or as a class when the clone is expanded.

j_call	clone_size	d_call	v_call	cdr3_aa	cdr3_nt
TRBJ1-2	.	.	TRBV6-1	CASSGQVYGYTF	TGTGCCAGCAGTGGGCAGGTCTATGGCTACACCTTC
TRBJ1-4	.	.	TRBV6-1	CASKQSFNEKLFF	TGTGCCAGCAAACAGAGCTTTAATGAAAAACTGTTTTTT
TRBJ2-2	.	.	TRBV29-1	CSVEDSRRRLFF	TGCAGCGTTGAAGATTCGAGGCGTCGGCTGTTTTTT
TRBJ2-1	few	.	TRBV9	CASSVEWASYNEQFF	TGTGCCAGCAGCGTAGAGTGGGCCTCCTACAATGAGCAGTTCTTC
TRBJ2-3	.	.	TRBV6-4	CASSEGGSADTQYF	TGTGCCAGCAGTGAAGGAGGGTCAGCAGATACGCAGTATTTT
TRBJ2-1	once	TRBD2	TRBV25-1	CASSENRLAGYNEQFF	TGTGCCAGCAGTGAGAACCGACTAGCGGGATACAATGAGCAGTTCTTC
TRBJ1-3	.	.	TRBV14	CASSQESGFGNTIYF	TGTGCCAGCAGCCAAGAATCGGGTTTCGGAAACACCATATATTTT
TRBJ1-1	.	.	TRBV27	CASSLNRRAPNTEAFF	TGTGCCAGCAGTTTAAATCGCAGGGCCCCGAACACTGAAGCTTTCTTT
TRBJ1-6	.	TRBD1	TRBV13	CASSLGQGLNSPLHF	TGTGCCAGCAGCTTAGGACAGGGGCTCAATTCACCCCTCCACTTT
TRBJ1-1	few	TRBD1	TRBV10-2	CASSARDSRTLNTEAFF	TGCGCCAGCAGTGCAAGGGACAGTAGAACCTTGAACACTGAAGCTTTCTTT
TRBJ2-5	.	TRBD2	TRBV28	CASQPPGGRETQYF	TGTGCCAGCCAACCCCCGGGGGGGCGAGAGACCCAGTACTTC
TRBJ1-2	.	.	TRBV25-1	CASSRQAGDGYTF	TGTGCCAGCAGTAGACAGGCAGGGGATGGCTACACCTTC
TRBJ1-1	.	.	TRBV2	CASSVRGLNTEAFF	TGTGCCAGCAGTGTTCGGGGATTGAACACTGAAGCTTTCTTT
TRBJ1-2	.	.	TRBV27	CASSLLVAGTNYGYTF	TGTGCCAGCAGTTTATTGGTGGCAGGGACTAACTATGGCTACACCTTC
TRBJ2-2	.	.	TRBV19	CASLGHTGELFF	TGTGCCAGCTTGGGGCACACCGGGGAGCTGTTTTTT
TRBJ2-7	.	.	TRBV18	CASSPREQSIPEQYF	TGTGCCAGCTCACCACGGGAGCAATCGATCCCCGAGCAGTACTTC
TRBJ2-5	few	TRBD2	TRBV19	CASSTTTSGRETQYF	TGTGCCAGTAGTACGACGACTAGCGGTCGGGAGACCCAGTACTTC
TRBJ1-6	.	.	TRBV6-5	CASTQGSYNSPLHF	TGTGCCAGCACCCAGGGATCGTATAATTCACCCCTCCACTTT
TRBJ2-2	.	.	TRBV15	CATSRESGTGNTGELFF	TGTGCCACCAGCAGAGAAAGCGGGACAGGGAACACCGGGGAGCTGTTTTTT
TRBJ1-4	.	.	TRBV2	CASYGTNEKLFF	TGTGCCAGCTACGGGACTAATGAAAAACTGTTTTTT
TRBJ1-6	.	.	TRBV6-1	CASSDVSRSLSPLHF	TGTGCCAGCAGTGATGTATCGAGGTCCCTTTCACCCCTCCACTTT
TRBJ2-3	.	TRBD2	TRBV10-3	CAIRGTSGTDTQYF	TGTGCCATCAGGGGGACTAGCGGTACAGATACGCAGTATTTT
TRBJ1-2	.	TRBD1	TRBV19	CASSIDAGTVRDGYTF	TGTGCCAGTAGTATAGATGCCGGGACAGTTCGGGATGGCTACACCTTC
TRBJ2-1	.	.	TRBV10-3	CAISDRREASSYNEQFF	TGTGCCATCAGTGACAGGAGGGAGGCGAGCTCCTACAATGAGCAGTTCTTC
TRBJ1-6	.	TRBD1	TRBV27	CASSSWTGVSSPLHF	TGTGCCAGCAGTTCCTGGACAGGCGTCAGTTCACCCCTCCACTTT
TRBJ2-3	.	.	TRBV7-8	CASSPRGRTDTQYF	TGTGCCAGCAGCCCCAGGGGCCGCACAGATACGCAGTATTTT
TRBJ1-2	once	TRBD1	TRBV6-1	CASSETIDREVDGYTF	TGTGCCAGCAGTGAGACCATCGACAGGGAAGTCGATGGCTACACCTTC
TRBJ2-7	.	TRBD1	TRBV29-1	CSVSRDSHSYEQYF	TGCAGCGTCAGCCGGGACAGCCATTCCTACGAGCAGTACTTC
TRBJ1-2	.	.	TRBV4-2	CASSQVRTDYGYTF	TGTGCCAGCAGCCAAGTACGGACAGACTATGGCTACACCTTC
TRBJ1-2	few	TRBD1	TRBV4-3	CASSQDRTGGWHGYTF	TGCGCCAGCAGCCAAGATAGGACAGGGGGCTGGCATGGCTACACCTTC
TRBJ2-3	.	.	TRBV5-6	CASSLRGSWSTDTQYF	TGTGCCAGCAGCTTGAGGGGGAGTTGGAGCACAGATACACAGTATTTT
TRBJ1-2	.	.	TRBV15	CATSRELQGNGYTF	TGTGCCACCAGCAGAGAATTGCAGGGCAATGGCTACACCTTC
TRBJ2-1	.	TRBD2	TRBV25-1	CASSEGLAGGNEQFF	TGTGCCAGCAGTGAAGGTCTAGCGGGGGGTAATGAGCAGTTCTTC
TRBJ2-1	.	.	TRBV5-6	CASSRGGGTGLPVEQFF	TGTGCCAGCAGCCGTGGGGGAGGGACAGGACTCCCGGTCGAGCAGTTCTTC
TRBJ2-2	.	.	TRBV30	CAWSSRANTGELFF	TGTGCCTGGAGCTCGCGGGCGAACACCGGGGAGCTGTTTTTT
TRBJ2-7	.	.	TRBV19	CSSSMRPYEQYF	TGTTCCAGTAGTATGCGGCCCTACGAGCAGTACTTC
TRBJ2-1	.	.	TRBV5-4	CASGYRVNEQFF	TGTGCCAGCGGCTACAGGGTTAATGAGCAGTTCTTC
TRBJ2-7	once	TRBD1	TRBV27	CATSGTGGYEQYF	TGTGCCACCTCAGGGACAGGGGGCTACGAGCAGTACTTC
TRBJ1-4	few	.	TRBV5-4	CASSLGSGWNEKLFF	TGTGCCAGCAGCTTGGGTTCAGGATGGAATGAAAAACTGTTTTTT
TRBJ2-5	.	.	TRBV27	CASSSPGNEGTQYF	TGTGCCAGCAGTTCCCCCGGGAACGAAGGGACCCAGTACTTC
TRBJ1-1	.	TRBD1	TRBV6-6	CASSVTGWAFF	TGTGCCAGCAGTGTGACAGGGTGGGCTTTCTTT
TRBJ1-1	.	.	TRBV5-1	CASSWRAANTEAFF	TGCGCCAGCAGCTGGAGGGCAGCGAACACTGAAGCTTTCTTT
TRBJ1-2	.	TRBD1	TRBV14	CASSPLGTVSYGYTF	TGTGCCAGCAGCCCACTCGGGACAGTCTCCTATGGCTACACCTTC
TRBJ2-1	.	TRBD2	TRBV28	CASSLWGGMTRGIDEQFF	TGTGCCAGCAGTTTATGGGGGGGGATGACTAGAGGTATAGATGAGCAGTTCTTC
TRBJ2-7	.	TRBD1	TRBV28	CASSIRTGREQYF	TGTGCCAGCAGCATCCGGACAGGCAGGGAGCAGTACTTC
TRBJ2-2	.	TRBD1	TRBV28	CASSPNRRGRIRELFF	TGTGCCAGCAGTCCAAACCGCAGGGGGCGGATTAGGGAGCTGTTTTTT
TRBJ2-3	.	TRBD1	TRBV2	CASTRDRGRSDTQYF	TGTGCCAGCACCCGGGACAGGGGGCGGTCAGATACGCAGTATTTT